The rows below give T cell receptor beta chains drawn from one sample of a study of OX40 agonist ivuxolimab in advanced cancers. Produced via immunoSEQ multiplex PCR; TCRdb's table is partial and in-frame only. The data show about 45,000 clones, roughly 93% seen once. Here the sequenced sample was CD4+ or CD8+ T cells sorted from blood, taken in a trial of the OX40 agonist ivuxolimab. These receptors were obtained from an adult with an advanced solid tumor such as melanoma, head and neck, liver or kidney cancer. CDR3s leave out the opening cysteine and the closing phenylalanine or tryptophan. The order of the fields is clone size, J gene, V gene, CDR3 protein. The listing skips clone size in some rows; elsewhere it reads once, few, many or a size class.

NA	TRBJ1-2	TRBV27	ASSFSGTNPFGYT
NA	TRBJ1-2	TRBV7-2	ASSLGTSNYGYT
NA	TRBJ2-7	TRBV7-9	ASSSTGYDYEQY
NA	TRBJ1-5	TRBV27	ASGDRGSNQPQH
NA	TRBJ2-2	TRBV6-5	ASIHARVPGGELF
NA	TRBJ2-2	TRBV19	ASSIVGLAGVPDTGELF
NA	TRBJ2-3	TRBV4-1	ASSQDTQY
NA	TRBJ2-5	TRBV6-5	ASSTTGGQETQY
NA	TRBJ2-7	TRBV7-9	ASSQSSYEQY
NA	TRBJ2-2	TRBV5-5	ASSETMAVYGELF
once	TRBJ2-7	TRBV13	ASSFGGYEQY